Given below is one T cell receptor (beta chain) in context. The antigen remains unidentified. PBMCs were cryopreserved, and 1.5 to 2 micrograms of genomic DNA from them went into TCR beta libraries. Germline CDR1 and CDR2: SGHAT and FQDESV (reference sequence). The CDR3 runs 18 residues. Trimming shortened V by 5 bases and J by 0 bases, and 17 bases separated the two germline ends. This entry comes from a study of cytotoxic CD8 clonotypes in ibrutinib-treated CLL. The wider study: Among responders, roughly 24 were partial and 2 complete; after median approximately 70 months, roughly 15 stayed remitted and roughly twelve progressed. Study-wide points: Clonality, elevated at ibrutinib response, dropped back toward baseline at progression.

The assay was immunoSEQ multiplex PCR, and TCRdb's table has in-frame clones only and misses some. This table holds some 120,000 clones, around four fifths found once. The rearrangement uses TRBV11-1 and TRBJ2-6; possible D gene TRBD2, 5 bases. Sequenced material: PBMCs, taken after 24 months of ibrutinib treatment. This TCR came from a human donor with chronic lymphocytic leukemia. CDR3 region: CASSTRPGSPSGANVLTF. CDR3 coding DNA: TGTGCCAGCAGCACGCGGCCGGGATCCCCCTCTGGGGCCAACGTCCTGACTTTC.